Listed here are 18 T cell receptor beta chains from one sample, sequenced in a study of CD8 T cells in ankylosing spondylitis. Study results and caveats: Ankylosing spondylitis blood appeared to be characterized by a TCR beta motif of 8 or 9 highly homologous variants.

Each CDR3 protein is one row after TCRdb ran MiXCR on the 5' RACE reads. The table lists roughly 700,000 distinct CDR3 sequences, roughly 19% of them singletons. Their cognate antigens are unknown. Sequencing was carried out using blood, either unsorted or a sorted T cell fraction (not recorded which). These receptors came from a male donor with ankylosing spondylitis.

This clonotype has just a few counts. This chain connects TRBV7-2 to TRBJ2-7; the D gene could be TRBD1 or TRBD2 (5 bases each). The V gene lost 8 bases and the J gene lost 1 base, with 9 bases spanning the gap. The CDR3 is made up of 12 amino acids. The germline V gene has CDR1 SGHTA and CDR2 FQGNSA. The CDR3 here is CASRGLSYEQYF. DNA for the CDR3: TGTGCCAGCCGGGGCCTTTCCTACGAGCAGTACTTC.

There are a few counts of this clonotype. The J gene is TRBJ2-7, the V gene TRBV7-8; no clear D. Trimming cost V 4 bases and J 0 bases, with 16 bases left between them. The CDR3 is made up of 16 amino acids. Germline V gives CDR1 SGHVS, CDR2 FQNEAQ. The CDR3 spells CASSSPWYSGSYEQYF. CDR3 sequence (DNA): TGTGCCAGCAGCTCGCCTTGGTATTCAGGCTCCTACGAGCAGTACTTC.

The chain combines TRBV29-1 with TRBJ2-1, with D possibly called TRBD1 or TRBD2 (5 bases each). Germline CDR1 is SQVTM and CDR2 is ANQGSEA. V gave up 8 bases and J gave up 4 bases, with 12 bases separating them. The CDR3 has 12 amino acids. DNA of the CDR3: TGCAGCACATGGGACGGTTACAATGAGCAGTTCTTC. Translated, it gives CSTWDGYNEQFF.

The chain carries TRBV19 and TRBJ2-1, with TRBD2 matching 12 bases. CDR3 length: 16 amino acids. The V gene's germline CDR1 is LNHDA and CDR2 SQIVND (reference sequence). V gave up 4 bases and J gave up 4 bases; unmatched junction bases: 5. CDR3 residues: CASSRLAGASYNEQFF. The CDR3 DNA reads TGTGCCAGTAGTAGACTAGCGGGGGCGTCTTACAATGAGCAGTTCTTC.

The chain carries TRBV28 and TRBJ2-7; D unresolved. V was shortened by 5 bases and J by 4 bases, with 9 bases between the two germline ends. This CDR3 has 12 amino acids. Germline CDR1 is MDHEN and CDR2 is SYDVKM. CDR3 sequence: CASSTTRYEQYF. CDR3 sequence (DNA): TGTGCCAGCAGTACCACGAGGTACGAGCAGTACTTC.

For the CDR3, the DNA is TGTGCCAGCAGTCTATGGTTAGCGGGAGGGCCGGGCGAGCAGTACTTC. Translating it yields CASSLWLAGGPGEQYF. The chain recombines TRBV12-3 or TRBV12-4 with TRBJ2-7, with TRBD2 identical over 11 bases. This CDR3 has 16 amino acids. Losses at the gene ends were 5 bases for V and 6 bases for J; bases not matched to a gene: 12.

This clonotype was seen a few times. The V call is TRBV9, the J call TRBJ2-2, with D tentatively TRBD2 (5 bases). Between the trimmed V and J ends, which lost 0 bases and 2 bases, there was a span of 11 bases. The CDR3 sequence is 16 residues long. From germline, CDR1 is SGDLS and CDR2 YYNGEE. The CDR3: CASSVGLRANTGELFF. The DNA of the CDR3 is TGTGCCAGCAGCGTAGGGTTGCGGGCAAACACCGGGGAGCTGTTTTTT.

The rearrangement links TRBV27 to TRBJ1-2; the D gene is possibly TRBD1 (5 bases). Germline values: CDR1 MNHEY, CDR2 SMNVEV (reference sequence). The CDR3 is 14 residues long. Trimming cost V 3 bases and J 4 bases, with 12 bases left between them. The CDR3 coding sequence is TGTGCCAGCAGTTTGAGTCGCCAGGGCTATGGCTACACCTTC. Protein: CASSLSRQGYGYTF.

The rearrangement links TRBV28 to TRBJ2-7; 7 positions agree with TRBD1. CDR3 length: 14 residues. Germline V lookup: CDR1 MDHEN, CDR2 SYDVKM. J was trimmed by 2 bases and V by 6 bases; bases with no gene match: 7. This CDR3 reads CASRIGQVPYEQYF. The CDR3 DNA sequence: TGTGCCAGCAGGATCGGACAGGTCCCCTACGAGCAGTACTTC.

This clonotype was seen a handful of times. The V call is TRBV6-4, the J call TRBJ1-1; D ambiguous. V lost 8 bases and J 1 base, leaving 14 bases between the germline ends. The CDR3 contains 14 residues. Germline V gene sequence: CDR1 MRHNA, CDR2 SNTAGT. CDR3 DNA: TGTGCCAGCCGTGTAGGGCACCAGAACACTGAAGCTTTCTTT. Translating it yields CASRVGHQNTEAFF.

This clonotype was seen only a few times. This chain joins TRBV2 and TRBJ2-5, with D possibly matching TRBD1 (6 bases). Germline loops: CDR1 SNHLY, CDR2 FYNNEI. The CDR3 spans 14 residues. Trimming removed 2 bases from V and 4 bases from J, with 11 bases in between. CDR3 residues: CASSENRDIETQYF. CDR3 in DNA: TGTGCCAGCAGTGAAAACCGGGACATAGAGACCCAGTACTTC.

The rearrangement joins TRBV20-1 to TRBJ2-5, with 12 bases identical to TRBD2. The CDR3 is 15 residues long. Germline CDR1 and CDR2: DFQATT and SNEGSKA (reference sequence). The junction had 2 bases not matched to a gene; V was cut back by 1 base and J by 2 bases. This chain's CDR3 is CSARGGLAGQETQYF. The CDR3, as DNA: TGCAGTGCTAGAGGAGGACTAGCGGGACAAGAGACCCAGTACTTC.

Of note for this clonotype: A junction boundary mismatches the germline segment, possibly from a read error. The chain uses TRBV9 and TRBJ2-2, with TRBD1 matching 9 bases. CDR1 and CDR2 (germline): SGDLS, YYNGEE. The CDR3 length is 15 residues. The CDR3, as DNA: TGTGCCAGCAGCCCCCGGACAGGGGTGACCGTGGAGCTGTTTTTT. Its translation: CASSPRTGVTVELFF.

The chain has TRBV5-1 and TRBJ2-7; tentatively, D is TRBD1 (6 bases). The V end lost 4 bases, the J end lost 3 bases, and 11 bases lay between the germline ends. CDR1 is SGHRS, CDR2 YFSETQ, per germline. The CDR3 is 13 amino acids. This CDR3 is CASSIGQYYEQYF. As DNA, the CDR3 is TGCGCCAGCAGCATAGGACAGTACTACGAGCAGTACTTC.

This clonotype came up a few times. Here the CDR3 reads CASSPRQNAWGTEAFF. The CDR3 DNA reads as TGTGCCAGCTCACCCCGACAGAATGCCTGGGGCACTGAAGCTTTCTTT. V usage is TRBV18 and J usage is TRBJ1-1; possible D gene TRBD1, 5 bases. The CDR3 length is 16 residues. V was clipped by 3 bases and J by 4 bases, with 18 bases between them. Germline V gene data show CDR1 as KGHSH and CDR2 as LQKENI.

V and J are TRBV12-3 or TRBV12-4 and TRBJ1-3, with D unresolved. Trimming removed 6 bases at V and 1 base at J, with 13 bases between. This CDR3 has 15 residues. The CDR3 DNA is TGTGCCAGCAGCAACATAGCTGTTTCTGGAAACACCATATATTTT. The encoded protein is CASSNIAVSGNTIYF.

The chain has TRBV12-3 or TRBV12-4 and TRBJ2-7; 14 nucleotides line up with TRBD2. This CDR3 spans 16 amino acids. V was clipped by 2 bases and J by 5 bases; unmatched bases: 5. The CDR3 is CASSLRTSGGRNEQYF. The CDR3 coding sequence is TGTGCCAGCAGTTTACGGACTAGCGGGGGGAGGAACGAGCAGTACTTC.

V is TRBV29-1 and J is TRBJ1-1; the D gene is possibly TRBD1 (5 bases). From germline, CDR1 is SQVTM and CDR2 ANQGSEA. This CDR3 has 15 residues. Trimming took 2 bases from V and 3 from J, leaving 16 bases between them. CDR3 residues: CSVEYSVGGDTEAFF. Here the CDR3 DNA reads TGCAGCGTTGAATATTCGGTTGGGGGGGACACTGAAGCTTTCTTT.